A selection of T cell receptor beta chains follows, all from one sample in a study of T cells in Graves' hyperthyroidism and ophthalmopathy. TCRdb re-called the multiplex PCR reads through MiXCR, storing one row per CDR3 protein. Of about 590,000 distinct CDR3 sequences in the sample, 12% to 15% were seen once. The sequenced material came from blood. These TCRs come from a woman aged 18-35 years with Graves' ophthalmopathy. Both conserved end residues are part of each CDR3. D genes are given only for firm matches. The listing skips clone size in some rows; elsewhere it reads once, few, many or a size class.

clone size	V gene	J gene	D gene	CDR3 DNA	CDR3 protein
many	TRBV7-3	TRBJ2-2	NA	TGTGCCAGCAGCTGGGCTGGGGCGGCGAACACCGGGGAGCTGTTTTTT	CASSWAGAANTGELFF
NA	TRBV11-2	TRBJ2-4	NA	TGTGCCAGCAGCCCAATCAGGGGAACCAAAAACATTCAGTACTTC	CASSPIRGTKNIQYF
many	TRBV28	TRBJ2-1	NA	TGTGCCAGCAGGCAACAGTACAATGAGCAGTTCTTC	CASRQQYNEQFF
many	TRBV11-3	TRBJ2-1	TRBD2	TGTGCCAGCAGCTTAGGGCTAGCGGGCCTGCGCAATGAGCAGTTCTTC	CASSLGLAGLRNEQFF
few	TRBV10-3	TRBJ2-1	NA	TGTGCCACCGTCGGGGGCTTGGAAACCTACAATGAGCAGTTCTTC	CATVGGLETYNEQFF
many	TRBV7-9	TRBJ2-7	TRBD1	TGTGCCAGCAGCTTAACCGACAGGGACGCGGGCGAGCAGTACTTC	CASSLTDRDAGEQYF
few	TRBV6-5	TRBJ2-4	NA	TGTGCCAGCAGTTACCCCCTAGGATTAGCCAAAAACATTCAGTACTTC	CASSYPLGLAKNIQYF
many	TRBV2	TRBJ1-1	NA	TGTGCCAGCAACCCGGGAACTGAAGCTTTCTTT	CASNPGTEAFF
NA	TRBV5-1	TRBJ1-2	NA	TGCGCCAGCAGAACAGGTTGGCAGGGCTACACCTTC	CASRTGWQGYTF
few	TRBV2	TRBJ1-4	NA	TGTGCCAGCAGTGGGTTACAGGGAATAGAGGAAAAACTGTTTTTT	CASSGLQGIEEKLFF
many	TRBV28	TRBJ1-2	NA	TGTGCCAGTAACATAAGGGGGGCGCATGGCTACACCTTC	CASNIRGAHGYTF
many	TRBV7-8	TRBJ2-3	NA	TGTGCCAGCAGCTCAACCCGGGGGAAGCGCACAGATACGCAGTATTTT	CASSSTRGKRTDTQYF
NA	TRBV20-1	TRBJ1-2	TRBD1	TGCAGTGCTAGCCGACAGGGGATAATAGATGGCTACACCTTC	CSASRQGIIDGYTF
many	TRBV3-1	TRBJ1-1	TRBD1	TGTGCCAGCAGCCAGATAGGGGGCGCGGACACTGAAGCTTTCTTT	CASSQIGGADTEAFF
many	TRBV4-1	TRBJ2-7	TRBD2	TGCGCCAGCAGCCAAGGAGGGGTCCGGGAGGCCACCTACGAGCAGTACTTC	CASSQGGVREATYEQYF
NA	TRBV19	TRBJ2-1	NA	TGTGCCACCCCGGTGGGGGCCATCAATGAGCAGTTCTTC	CATPVGAINEQFF
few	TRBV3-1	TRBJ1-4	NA	TGTGCCAGCATGGGCCAGCCCGGGGAAAAACTGTTTTTT	CASMGQPGEKLFF
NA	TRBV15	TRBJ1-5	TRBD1	TGTGCCACCAGCAGTTTGGACAGGGGGAGGAATCAGCCCCAGCATTTT	CATSSLDRGRNQPQHF
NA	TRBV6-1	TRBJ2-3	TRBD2	TGTGCCAGCAGTTATTACGGGGGGGCCGGAGATACGCAGTATTTT	CASSYYGGAGDTQYF
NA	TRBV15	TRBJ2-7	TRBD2	TGTGCCACCAGCAGAGCGGGACTAGCGGCTTTCTACGAGCAGTACTTC	CATSRAGLAAFYEQYF
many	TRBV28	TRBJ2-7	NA	TGTGCCAGCAGCCAATGGGGGCTCTACGAGCAGTACTTC	CASSQWGLYEQYF
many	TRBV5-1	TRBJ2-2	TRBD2	TGCGCCAGCAGCGGGACTAGCGGGAGTGGCGGGGAGCTGTTTTTT	CASSGTSGSGGELFF